This T cell receptor beta chain derives from a study of T-cell memory formation after mild COVID-19. Barcoded TCR alpha and TCR beta cDNA libraries with UMIs came from 5'RACE using constant-segment primers. TCRdb re-analysed the 5' RACE reads in MiXCR, keeping a single row per CDR3 protein. The profile shows hundreds of thousands of distinct CDR3 sequences, roughly a sixth of them singletons. The V and J ends lost 6 bases and 10 bases, in that order; junction bases with no gene match: 8. In germline, CDR1 is SQVTM, CDR2 ANQGSEA. The CDR3 totals 13 residues. Sequencing was carried out using PBMCs or a T cell subset sorted from them (not recorded which). The V call is TRBV29-1, the J call TRBJ1-6, with 8 nucleotides matching TRBD1. This clonotype was obtained from a man between 18 and 35 years old who had mild COVID-19 (a few samples of this study predate the infection). Cell type and time point are not known. The CDR3 region has the DNA TGCAGCGTGGCCCAGGGGGCACGGTCACCCCTCCACTTT. This gives the protein CSVAQGARSPLHF. Full variable domain (remainder filled in from reference TRBV29-1 and TRBJ1-6): SAVISQKPSRDICQRGTSLTIQCQVDSQVTMMFWYRQQPGQSLTLIATANQGSEATYESGFVIDKFPISRPNLTFSTLTVSNMSPEDSSIYLCSVAQGARSPLHFGNGTRLTVT.